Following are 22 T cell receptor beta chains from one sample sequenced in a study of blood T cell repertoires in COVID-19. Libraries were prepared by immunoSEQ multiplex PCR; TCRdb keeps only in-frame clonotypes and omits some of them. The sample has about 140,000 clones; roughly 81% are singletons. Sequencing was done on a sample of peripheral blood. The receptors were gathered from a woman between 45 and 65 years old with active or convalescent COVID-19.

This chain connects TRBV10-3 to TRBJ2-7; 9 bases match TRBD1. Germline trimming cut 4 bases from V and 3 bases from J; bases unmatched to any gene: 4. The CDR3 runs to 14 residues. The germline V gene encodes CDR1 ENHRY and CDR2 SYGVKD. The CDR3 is CAISGQGVIYEQYF. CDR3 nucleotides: TGTGCCATCAGTGGACAGGGGGTCATCTACGAGCAGTACTTC.

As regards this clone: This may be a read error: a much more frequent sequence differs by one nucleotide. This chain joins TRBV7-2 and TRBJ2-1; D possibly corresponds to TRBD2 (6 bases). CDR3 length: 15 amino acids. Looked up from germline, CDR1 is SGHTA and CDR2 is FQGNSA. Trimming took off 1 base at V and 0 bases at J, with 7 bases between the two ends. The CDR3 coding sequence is TGTGCCAGCAGCTTAGACGGGAGCTCCTACAATGAGCAGTTCTTC. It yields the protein CASSLDGSSYNEQFF. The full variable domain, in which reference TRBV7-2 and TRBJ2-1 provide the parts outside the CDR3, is GAGVSQSPSNKVTEKGKDVELRCDPISGHTALYWYRQSLGQGLEFLIYFQGNSAPDKSGLPSDRFSAERTGGSVSTLTIQRTQQEDSAVYLCASSLDGSSYNEQFFGPGTRLTVL.

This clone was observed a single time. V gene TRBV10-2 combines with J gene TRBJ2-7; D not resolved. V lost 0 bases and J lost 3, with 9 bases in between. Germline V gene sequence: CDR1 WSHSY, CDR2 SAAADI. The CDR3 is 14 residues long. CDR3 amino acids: CASSESRLNYEQYF. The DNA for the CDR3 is TGCGCCAGCAGTGAGTCGCGACTGAACTACGAGCAGTACTTC.

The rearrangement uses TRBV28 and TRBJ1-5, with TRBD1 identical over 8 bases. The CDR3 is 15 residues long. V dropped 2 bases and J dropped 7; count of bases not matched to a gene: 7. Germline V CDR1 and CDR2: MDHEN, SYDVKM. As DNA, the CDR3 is TGTGCCAGCAGTTTAAGGGCCGCAGGGGGCCAGCCCCAGCATTTT. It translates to CASSLRAAGGQPQHF.

The CDR3 DNA sequence: TGTGCCAGCAGCAGGCCCGGGACAGGGGAAGAGACCCAGTACTTC. As protein: CASSRPGTGEETQYF. The chain is built from TRBV7-6 and TRBJ2-5; TRBD1 aligns across 10 bases. The CDR3 totals 15 residues. Germline V lookup: CDR1 SGHVS, CDR2 FNYEAQ. V lost 5 bases, J lost 3 bases, and 6 bases stayed unmatched. Full variable domain (remainder filled in from reference TRBV7-6 and TRBJ2-5): GAGVSQSPRYKVTKRGQDVALRCDPISGHVSLYWYRQALGQGPEFLTYFNYEAQQDKSGLPNDRFSAERPEGSISTLTIQRTEQRDSAMYRCASSRPGTGEETQYFGPGTRLLVL.

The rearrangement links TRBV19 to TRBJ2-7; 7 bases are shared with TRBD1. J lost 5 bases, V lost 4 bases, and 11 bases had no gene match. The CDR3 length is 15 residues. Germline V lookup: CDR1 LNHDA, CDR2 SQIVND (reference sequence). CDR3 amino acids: CASSRPTGPGHEQYF. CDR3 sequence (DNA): TGTGCCAGTAGTAGACCGACAGGGCCAGGCCACGAGCAGTACTTC.

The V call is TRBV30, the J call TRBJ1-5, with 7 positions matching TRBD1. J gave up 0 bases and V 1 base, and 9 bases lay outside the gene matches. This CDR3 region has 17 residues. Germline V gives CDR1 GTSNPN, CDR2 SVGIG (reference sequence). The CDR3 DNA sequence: TGTGCCTGGAGTGCGATCCGGACAGGAGGTAGCAATCAGCCCCAGCATTTT. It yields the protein CAWSAIRTGGSNQPQHF.

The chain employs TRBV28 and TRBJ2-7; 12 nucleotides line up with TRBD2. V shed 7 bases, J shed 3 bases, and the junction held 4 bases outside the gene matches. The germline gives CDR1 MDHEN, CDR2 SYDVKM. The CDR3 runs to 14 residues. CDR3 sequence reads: CASTLLAGGYEQYF. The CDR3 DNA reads TGTGCCAGCACCCTACTAGCGGGAGGCTACGAGCAGTACTTC.

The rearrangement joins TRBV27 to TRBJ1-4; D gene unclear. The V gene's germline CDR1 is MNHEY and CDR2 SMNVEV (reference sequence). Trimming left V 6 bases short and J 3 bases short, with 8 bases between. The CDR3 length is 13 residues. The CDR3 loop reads CASSRGPNEKLFF. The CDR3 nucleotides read TGTGCCAGCAGCCGCGGTCCTAATGAAAAACTGTTTTTT.

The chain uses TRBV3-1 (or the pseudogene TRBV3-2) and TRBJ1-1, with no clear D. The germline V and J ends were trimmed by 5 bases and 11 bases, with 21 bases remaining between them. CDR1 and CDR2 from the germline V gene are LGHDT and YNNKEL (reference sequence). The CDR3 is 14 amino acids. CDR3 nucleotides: TGTGCCAGCAGCAAAATGCACTCCGAGGGAAGGGCTTTCTTT. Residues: CASSKMHSEGRAFF.

DNA for the CDR3: TGCGCCAGCAGCTTGAGTACAGGGGGGAACACCGGGGAGCTGTTTTTT. Its translation: CASSLSTGGNTGELFF. The genes are TRBV5-1 and TRBJ2-2; 8 bases line up with TRBD1. Germline V lookup: CDR1 SGHRS, CDR2 YFSETQ. The CDR3 consists of 16 residues. The V segment lost 1 base and the J segment 1 base; nucleotides outside the gene matches: 3.

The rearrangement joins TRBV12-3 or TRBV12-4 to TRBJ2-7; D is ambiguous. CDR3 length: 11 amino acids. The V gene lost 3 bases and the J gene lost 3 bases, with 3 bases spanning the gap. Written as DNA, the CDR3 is TGTGCCAGCAGTTTCCGCTACGAGCAGTACTTC. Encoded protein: CASSFRYEQYF.

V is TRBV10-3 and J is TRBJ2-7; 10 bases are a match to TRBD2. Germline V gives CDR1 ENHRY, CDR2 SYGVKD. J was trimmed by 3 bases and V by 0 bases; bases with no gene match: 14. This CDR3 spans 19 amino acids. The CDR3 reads CAISESIGERGGRFYEQYF. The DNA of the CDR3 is TGTGCCATCAGTGAGTCGATAGGGGAGCGGGGGGGCCGCTTCTACGAGCAGTACTTC.

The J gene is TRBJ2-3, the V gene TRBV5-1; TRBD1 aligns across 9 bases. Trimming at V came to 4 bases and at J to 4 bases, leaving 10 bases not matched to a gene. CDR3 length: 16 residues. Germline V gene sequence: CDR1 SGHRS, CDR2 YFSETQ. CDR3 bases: TGCGCCAGCAGCCTGGATGGACAGGGGCCCTCAGATACGCAGTATTTT. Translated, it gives CASSLDGQGPSDTQYF.

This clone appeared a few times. CDR3 nucleotide sequence: TGTGCCAGTACATCCAGACAGCCAACTAATGAAAAACTGTTTTTT. Amino acid sequence: CASTSRQPTNEKLFF. This sequence joins TRBV19 and TRBJ1-4, with D tentatively TRBD1 (5 bases). CDR3 length: 15 amino acids. Germline CDR1 and CDR2: LNHDA and SQIVND (reference sequence). Trimming stripped 7 bases from V and 0 bases from J, with 12 bases between. Full variable domain (missing parts from reference TRBV19 and TRBJ1-4): DGGITQSPKYLFRKEGQNVTLSCEQNLNHDAMYWYRQDPGQGLRLIYYSQIVNDFQKGDIAEGYSVSREKKESFPLTVTSAQKNPTAFYLCASTSRQPTNEKLFFGSGTQLSVL.

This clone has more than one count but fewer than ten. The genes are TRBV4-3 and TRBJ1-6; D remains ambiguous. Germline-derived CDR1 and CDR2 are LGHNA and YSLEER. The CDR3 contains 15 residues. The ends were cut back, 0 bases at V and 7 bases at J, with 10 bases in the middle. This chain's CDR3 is CASSQEMRANSPLHF. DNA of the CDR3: TGCGCCAGCAGCCAAGAAATGAGGGCAAATTCACCCCTCCACTTT.

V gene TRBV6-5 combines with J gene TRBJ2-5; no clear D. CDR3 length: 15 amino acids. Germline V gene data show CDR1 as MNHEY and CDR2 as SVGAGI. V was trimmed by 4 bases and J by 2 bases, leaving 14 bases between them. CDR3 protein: CASSFPCEFQETQYF. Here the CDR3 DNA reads TGTGCCAGCAGTTTCCCCTGCGAGTTTCAAGAGACCCAGTACTTC.

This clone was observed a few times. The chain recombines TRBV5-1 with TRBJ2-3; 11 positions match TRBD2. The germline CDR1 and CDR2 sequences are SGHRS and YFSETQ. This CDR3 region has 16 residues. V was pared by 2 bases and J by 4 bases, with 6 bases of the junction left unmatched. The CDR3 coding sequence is TGCGCCAGCAGCTTACTTAGCGGGGGGGCGGCAGATACGCAGTATTTT. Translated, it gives CASSLLSGGAADTQYF.

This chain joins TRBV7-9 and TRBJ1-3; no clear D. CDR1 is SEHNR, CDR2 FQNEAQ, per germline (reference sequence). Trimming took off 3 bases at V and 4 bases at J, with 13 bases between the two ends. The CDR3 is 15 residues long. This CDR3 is CASSFFEGEGNTIYF. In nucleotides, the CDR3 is TGTGCCAGCAGCTTCTTCGAGGGTGAAGGAAACACCATATATTTT.

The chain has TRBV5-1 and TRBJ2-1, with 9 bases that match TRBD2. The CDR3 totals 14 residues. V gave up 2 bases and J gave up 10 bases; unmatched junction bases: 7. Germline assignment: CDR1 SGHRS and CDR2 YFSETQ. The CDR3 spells CASSFRGGAQEQFF. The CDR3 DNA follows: TGCGCCAGCAGCTTCCGCGGGGGGGCTCAAGAGCAGTTCTTC.

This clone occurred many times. The DNA for the CDR3 is TGTGCCAGCAGTTTGCCCACTAGCGGGGGGCCGAGAAATGAGCAGTTCTTC. Translating it yields CASSLPTSGGPRNEQFF. The V call is TRBV28, the J call TRBJ2-1, with 12 bases matching TRBD2. CDR3 length equals 17 residues. Germline trimming cut 3 bases from V and 7 bases from J; bases unmatched to any gene: 10. The germline V gene encodes CDR1 MDHEN and CDR2 SYDVKM.

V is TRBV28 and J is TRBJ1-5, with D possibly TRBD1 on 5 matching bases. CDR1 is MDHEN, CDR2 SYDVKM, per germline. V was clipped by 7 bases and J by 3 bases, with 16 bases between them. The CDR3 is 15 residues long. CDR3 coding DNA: TGTGCCAGCAACCCTATGGGGCTTACCAATCAGCCCCAGCATTTT. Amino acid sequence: CASNPMGLTNQPQHF.